This T cell receptor (beta chain) was identified during a study of Ad26.COV2.S vaccination and SARS-CoV-2 variants. TCRdb's copy holds only in-frame clones and misses some; the assay was immunoSEQ multiplex PCR. The repertoire holds hundreds of thousands of clones, with about 86% as singletons. Treatment noted: some 20 received Ad26.COV2.S at low or high dose, single or two shots; about 5 received placebo; per-sample allocation not given. Specimen acquisition occurred on day 63 following the initial vaccine or placebo injection. Boston hosted the donor, who was an adult aged 18-55 years. The sample in question was peripheral blood, obtained in a trial of Ad26.COV2.S vaccine versus placebo. The clonotype was recovered from a person aged 18-60 years who received the Ad26.COV2.S COVID-19 vaccine or a placebo.

This CDR3 is CASSNYRQGGQPQHF. CDR3 sequence (DNA): TGTGCCAGCAGCAACTACCGACAGGGTGGTCAGCCCCAGCATTTT. The chain combines TRBV7-2 with TRBJ1-5, with 7 bases identical to TRBD1. This CDR3 is built from 15 residues. J was trimmed by 6 bases and V by 5 bases; bases with no gene match: 10. In germline, CDR1 is SGHTA, CDR2 FQGNSA.